This TCR beta chain came from a study of shared clonotypes between healthy human individuals. Background on the study: CD4 naive cells filled three plates per donor, CD4 memory three, CD8 naive two and CD8 memory one.

Genomic DNA per cell subset filled all wells of several immunoSEQ plates. Here immunoSEQ multiplex PCR was the method, and the copy in TCRdb shows in-frame clones only, minus some. The data contain 740,000 or so clones, approximately 73% of them seen just once; the ten biggest clones take up around 1.7%. To note about this clone: The antigen is unknown.

Findings of the study overall: A few donors had 4% to 5% of their naive CD4 clonotypes in common.

J gave up 8 bases and V 9 bases, and 10 bases lay outside the gene matches. This CDR3 region has 13 residues. The germline gives CDR1 SGHNT, CDR2 YYREEE (reference sequence). Memory CD4+ cells were the fraction left after CD45RA+ naive selection. The TCR sequence derives from a woman in her 30s in good health. Sequencing was carried out using memory CD4+ T cells sorted from blood. Subset described: CD45RA-negative fraction. The chain joins TRBV5-4 to TRBJ1-4; 7 nucleotides agree with TRBD1. CDR3 sequence: CANRGRSEEKLFF. For the CDR3, the DNA is TGTGCCAACAGGGGTAGGAGTGAGGAAAAACTGTTTTTT. The variable domain in full, completed from reference TRBV5-4 and TRBJ1-4, reads ETGVTQSPTHLIKTRGQQVTLRCSSQSGHNTVSWYQQALGQGPQFIFQYYREEENGRGNFPPRFSGLQFPNYSSELNVNALELDDSALYLCANRGRSEEKLFFGSGTQLSVL.